This T cell receptor beta chain was found in a study of Graves' ophthalmopathy and Graves' hyperthyroidism. For repertoire sequencing, the TCR beta CDR3 regions were amplified from RNA transcripts. After a first-round RT-PCR with HTBI primers, a second-round multiplex PCR was run. TCRdb processed the multiplex PCR reads anew with MiXCR; each CDR3 protein has one entry. The sample holds about 400,000 distinct CDR3 sequences; around 21% are singletons and the top ten take under 3%. Hyperthyroidism patients were newly diagnosed, ill under 2 months, and aged 18 to 65 years. The diagnosis was founded upon clinical symptoms, serum thyroxine, TRAb, thyroid ultrasound and orbital computed tomography. This CDR3 is 14 amino acids long. V was cut by 9 bases and J by 0 bases, with 14 bases left in between. Germline CDR1 and CDR2: LNHNV and YYDKDF (reference sequence). Many counts were recorded for this clonotype.

This chain uses TRBV15 with TRBJ1-1; tentative D call: TRBD1 (6 bases). Material: peripheral blood. The sequence derives from a woman aged 18-30 years with stable Graves' hyperthyroidism. The chain's CDR3 is CATLRDNLNTEAFF. The CDR3 coding sequence is TGTGCCACACTTCGGGACAATCTGAACACTGAAGCTTTCTTT.